This T cell receptor beta chain was recorded in a study of T-cell reconstitution after alpha-beta-depleted transplantation in children. This clonotype showed up just a few times. Unique molecular identifiers featured in how the TCRbeta library was prepared. Each CDR3 protein gets one entry after TCRdb re-called the PCR reads with MiXCR. Of 400,000 to 500,000 distinct CDR3 sequences in the sample, about 11% were seen once. The CDR3 totals 16 residues. The ends lost 6 bases at V and 5 bases at J; junction bases unmatched: 16. Germline loops: CDR1 MGHRA, CDR2 YSYEKL. This TCR derives from a human donor who donated a stem cell graft to a child with acute myeloid leukemia. This chain links TRBV4-1 with TRBJ2-7; 7 positions agree with TRBD2. This specimen consisted of PBMCs from the stem cell graft donor, obtained from the stem cell graft. Written as DNA, the CDR3 is TGCGCCAGCAGTACCAGGGTGGGGAGGGCCGGCCACGAGCAGTACTTC. Amino acids: CASSTRVGRAGHEQYF.